The subject of this entry is one T cell receptor beta chain. The data were obtained in a study of cytomegalovirus exposure and HLA in healthy donors. V lost 9 bases, J lost 4 bases, and 21 bases lay in between. Germline CDR1 reads MNHEY; CDR2 reads SVGAGI. The CDR3 runs to 15 residues. Produced via immunoSEQ multiplex PCR; TCRdb's table is partial and in-frame only. The table shows 160,000 or so clones, with around four fifths occurring only once. The TCR originated in a young man in good health and CMV-seropositive. The chain couples TRBV6-5 to TRBJ2-5, with TRBD2 as a possible D gene (6 bases). The sequenced sample was PBMCs. The CDR3 reads CASRRASGWSETQYF. CDR3 bases: TGTGCCAGTAGGAGAGCCAGCGGGTGGTCAGAGACCCAGTACTTC.